This is a list of T cell receptor beta chains from one sample in a study of T cell responses to AZD1222 COVID-19 vaccine. Data came from immunoSEQ multiplex PCR; TCRdb stores just in-frame clones and leaves some out. The profile shows over 75,000 clones, 80% to 90% of them singletons. Sequenced material: peripheral blood, taken 28 days after the second AZD1222 dose. The source of these receptors is an adult who received the AZD1222 COVID-19 vaccine. The CDR3 runs from the conserved cysteine through the conserved F or W. Fields, in order: CDR3 protein, CDR3 DNA, D gene, V gene, clone size, J gene. D genes are given only for firm matches. Size values are once, few and many counts, or a class for expanded clones, and some rows have none.

CASSLVGGISGNTIYF	TGTGCCAGCAGCTTAGTGGGGGGCATCTCTGGAAACACCATATATTTT	.	TRBV7-6	few	TRBJ1-3
CASSQVGTEPYGYTF	TGTGCCAGCAGCCAAGTCGGGACGGAGCCTTATGGCTACACCTTC	.	TRBV4-2	.	TRBJ1-2
CASSQDPGESNEKLFF	TGTGCCAGCAGCCAAGATCCCGGGGAATCTAATGAAAAACTGTTTTTT	.	TRBV4-2	.	TRBJ1-4
CASSAIGQGFTDTQYF	TGTGCCAGCAGCGCTATAGGACAGGGGTTCACAGATACGCAGTATTTT	TRBD1	TRBV9	.	TRBJ2-3
CASSSQGSPSYEQYF	TGTGCCAGCAGCTCACAGGGGAGCCCCTCCTACGAGCAGTACTTC	TRBD1	TRBV7-2	.	TRBJ2-7
CASSQGTANTGELFF	TGCGCCAGCAGCCAGGGGACAGCCAACACCGGGGAGCTGTTTTTT	TRBD1	TRBV4-3	.	TRBJ2-2
CASIKLGSNYGYTF	TGTGCCAGCATCAAACTGGGCAGTAACTATGGCTACACCTTC	.	TRBV6-5	.	TRBJ1-2
CATSRRPGNQETQYF	TGTGCCACCAGCAGAAGACCGGGGAACCAAGAGACCCAGTACTTC	.	TRBV15	.	TRBJ2-5
CASYSGTPGLSTEAFF	TGTGCCAGCTACTCTGGGACACCCGGCCTTAGCACTGAAGCTTTCTTT	.	TRBV28	.	TRBJ1-1
CASSWDSGQDGYTF	TGTGCCAGCAGCTGGGACAGCGGTCAAGATGGCTACACCTTC	TRBD1	TRBV5-6	.	TRBJ1-2
CASSLGPANQPQHF	TGTGCCAGCAGCTTGGGCCCAGCTAATCAGCCCCAGCATTTT	.	TRBV5-8	.	TRBJ1-5
CASRVVRGYQHF	TGTGCCAGCAGGGTAGTAAGGGGTTACCAGCATTTT	.	TRBV21-1	.	TRBJ1-5
CASRPGTGIYGYTF	TGTGCCAGCCGTCCCGGGACAGGGATCTATGGCTACACCTTC	TRBD1	TRBV2	.	TRBJ1-2
CASSLNRNTEAFF	TGTGCCAGCAGTCTTAACAGGAACACTGAAGCTTTCTTT	.	TRBV7-3	.	TRBJ1-1
CASSPDSVTDTQYF	TGTGCCAGCAGCCCGGACAGCGTCACAGATACGCAGTATTTT	.	TRBV5-4	.	TRBJ2-3
CASSQAPGGGFGNTEAFF	TGTGCCAGCAGCCAAGCCCCGGGTGGGGGTTTTGGCAACACTGAAGCTTTCTTT	.	TRBV3-1/TRBV3-2	.	TRBJ1-1
CASSTNLQQGAYEQYF	TGTGCCAGTAGTACCAACCTTCAACAGGGGGCCTACGAGCAGTACTTC	TRBD1	TRBV19	.	TRBJ2-7
CSASIAARTGYEQYF	TGCAGTGCTAGTATTGCGGCCAGGACAGGGTACGAGCAGTACTTC	TRBD1	TRBV20-1	.	TRBJ2-7
CAWSLQGALFTF	TGTGCCTGGAGTCTACAGGGGGCCCTGTTCACCTTT	TRBD1	TRBV30	.	TRBJ1-1
CASGETQETQYF	TGCGCCAGCGGTGAGACTCAAGAGACCCAGTACTTC	.	TRBV5-1	.	TRBJ2-5
CASSEKTANTEAFF	TGTGCCAGCAGTGAAAAAACAGCTAACACTGAAGCTTTCTTT	.	TRBV6-1	.	TRBJ1-1
CASSFQGIDSPLHF	TGTGCCAGCAGTTTCCAGGGAATAGATTCACCCCTCCACTTT	.	TRBV27	.	TRBJ1-6
CATSEQGTDTQYF	TGTGCCACCAGTGAACAGGGGACAGATACGCAGTATTTT	TRBD1	TRBV24-1	.	TRBJ2-3
CASSFPSGRPSTDTQYF	TGTGCCAGCAGTTTTCCTAGCGGGAGGCCTAGCACAGATACGCAGTATTTT	TRBD2	TRBV28	few	TRBJ2-3
CASSLGQSYEQYF	TGTGCCAGCAGTTTAGGACAGTCCTACGAGCAGTACTTC	.	TRBV12-3/TRBV12-4	.	TRBJ2-7
CASASGYTDTQYF	TGTGCCAGCGCAAGCGGATACACAGATACGCAGTATTTT	.	TRBV12-3/TRBV12-4	few	TRBJ2-3
CASSYRGTHNSPLHF	TGTGCCAGCAGTTACCGCGGGACCCATAATTCACCCCTCCACTTT	.	TRBV6-6	.	TRBJ1-6
CASSDGTSRLAYGYTF	TGTGCCAGCAGCGACGGGACTTCTCGATTGGCCTATGGCTACACCTTC	.	TRBV9	.	TRBJ1-2
CAWSEMTGGFYGYTF	TGTGCCTGGAGCGAGATGACAGGGGGGTTCTATGGCTACACCTTC	TRBD1	TRBV30	.	TRBJ1-2
CASSQGPGMNYGYTF	TGCGCCAGCAGCCAAGGCCCCGGGATGAACTATGGCTACACCTTC	.	TRBV4-3	.	TRBJ1-2
CASSLTRQYEQYF	TGTGCCAGCAGCTTAACGAGGCAATACGAGCAGTACTTC	.	TRBV7-3	.	TRBJ2-7
CAISEDERDEQYF	TGTGCCATCAGTGAAGACGAAAGGGACGAGCAGTACTTC	.	TRBV10-3	.	TRBJ2-7
CASSQLGNDFARTENKSGNTIYF	TGCGCCAGCAGTCAATTAGGGAATGATTTCGCTAGGACGGAGAACAAATCTGGAAACACCATATATTTT	.	TRBV23-1	.	TRBJ1-3
CSVSGLADEQYF	TGCAGCGTTTCTGGACTAGCGGACGAGCAGTACTTC	TRBD2	TRBV29-1	.	TRBJ2-7
CASSQYRDSSTGELFF	TGTGCCAGCAGTCAATACAGGGATTCGAGCACCGGGGAGCTGTTTTTT	.	TRBV2	once	TRBJ2-2
CATQGGAGGHTGELFF	TGTGCCACTCAAGGAGGGGCGGGGGGCCACACCGGGGAGCTGTTTTTT	TRBD2	TRBV10-3	.	TRBJ2-2
CASSSDRANSPLHF	TGCGCCAGCAGCTCGGACAGGGCAAATTCACCCCTCCACTTT	TRBD1	TRBV5-1	.	TRBJ1-6